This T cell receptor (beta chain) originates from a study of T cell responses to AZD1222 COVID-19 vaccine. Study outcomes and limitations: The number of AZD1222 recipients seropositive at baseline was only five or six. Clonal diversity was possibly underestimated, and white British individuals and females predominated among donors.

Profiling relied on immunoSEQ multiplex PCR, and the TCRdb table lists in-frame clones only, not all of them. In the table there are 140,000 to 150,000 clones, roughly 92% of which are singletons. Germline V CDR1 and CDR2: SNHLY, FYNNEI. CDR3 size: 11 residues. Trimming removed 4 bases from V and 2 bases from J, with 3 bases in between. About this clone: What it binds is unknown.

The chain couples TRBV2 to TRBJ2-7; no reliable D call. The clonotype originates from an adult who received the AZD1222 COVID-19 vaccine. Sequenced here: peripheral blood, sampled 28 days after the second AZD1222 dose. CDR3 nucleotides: TGTGCCAGCAGTGTTGCCTACGAGCAGTACTTC. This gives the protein CASSVAYEQYF.